The entry below describes one TCR beta chain. The target antigen is unknown. This sample was taken from a study of CD4 T cells in relation to SARS-CoV-2 and coronaviruses. Study-level information: After roughly 11 days of antigen culture, PBMC TCR beta CDR3s were sequenced. Of the patients, 8 or 9 were male, 4 female, two Hispanic.

75,000 to 100,000 naive or memory CD4+ cells were cultured with CEF peptides for approximately 11 days. Produced via immunoSEQ multiplex PCR; TCRdb's table is partial and in-frame only. The repertoire consists of 35,000 or so clones, with 65% to 80% occurring once and the leading ten covering about 20%. V was shortened by 6 bases and J by 0 bases, with 8 bases between the two germline ends. This CDR3 is built from 13 residues. The TCR comes from an adult with COVID-19. Specimen: memory CD4+ T cells from PBMCs, cultured in vitro. The chain carries TRBV12-3 or TRBV12-4 and TRBJ1-1; D might be TRBD1 (5 bases). The CDR3 here is CASRPGMNTEAFF. The CDR3 nucleotides are TGTGCCAGCAGGCCAGGGATGAACACTGAAGCTTTCTTT.